Following are 20 T cell receptor beta chains from one sample sequenced in a study of shared clonotypes between healthy human individuals. Sequenced by immunoSEQ multiplex PCR; TCRdb stores in-frame clones only, minus some. This sample carries about 340,000 clones, 70% to 75% of them seen once, and the ten largest clones take roughly 10%. Material for sequencing was memory CD4+ T cells sorted from blood. Specified subset: CD45RA-negative fraction. These receptor sequences come from a man aged 25 to 40 in good health.

This chain joins TRBV2 and TRBJ2-6; D is unresolved. Per the germline V gene, CDR1 is SNHLY and CDR2 is FYNNEI. The CDR3 contains 12 residues. V was clipped by 5 bases and J by 1 base, with 0 bases between them. In DNA, the CDR3 is TGTGCCAGCAGTTCTGGGGCCAACGTCCTGACTTTC. Translating it yields CASSSGANVLTF.

The chain employs TRBV6-4 and TRBJ2-1; no clear D. This CDR3 has 19 residues. The germline V gene has CDR1 MRHNA and CDR2 SNTAGT. Trimming took 6 bases from V and 4 from J, leaving 28 bases between them. The CDR3 region is CASRYPRLGLLEEYNEQFF. The CDR3 DNA is TGTGCCAGCAGGTACCCTCGTCTCGGATTACTCGAGGAATACAATGAGCAGTTCTTC.

The genes are TRBV11-1 and TRBJ2-5; no clear D gene. CDR3 length: 14 amino acids. Germline V gives CDR1 SGHAT, CDR2 FQDESV (reference sequence). V was pared by 4 bases and J by 3 bases, with 12 bases between. CDR3 region: CASSSRTNKETQYF. The CDR3 DNA follows: TGTGCCAGCAGCTCTCGGACGAACAAAGAGACCCAGTACTTC.

This clone was seen once. The chain is built from TRBV7-2 and TRBJ2-3; no firm D call. The germline CDR1 and CDR2 sequences are SGHTA and FQGNSA. Trimming shortened V by 1 base and J by 7 bases, and 9 bases separated the two germline ends. The CDR3 is made up of 13 amino acids. In DNA form, the CDR3 reads TGTGCCAGCAGCTTAGTCGGCACGAATACGCAGTATTTT. Amino acids: CASSLVGTNTQYF.

This clone was observed once. The chain recombines TRBV5-1 with TRBJ2-3; 8 nucleotides line up with TRBD2. Trimming at V came to 2 bases and at J to 5 bases, leaving 10 bases not matched to a gene. This CDR3 has 16 residues. Germline loops: CDR1 SGHRS, CDR2 YFSETQ. Written as DNA, the CDR3 is TGCGCCAGCAGCTTAACGGGAGGGGCCTTCGAAGATACGCAGTATTTT. This encodes CASSLTGGAFEDTQYF.

The CDR3 nucleotides read TGTGCCAGCAGCCAGTCAGGGGGGCTTTACGAGCAGTACTTC. This translates into CASSQSGGLYEQYF. The rearrangement uses TRBV7-3 and TRBJ2-7; a weak D match, TRBD1 (7 bases). Trimming left V 5 bases short and J 4 bases short, with 15 bases between. The CDR3 runs 14 residues. Germline lookup yields CDR1 SGHTA and CDR2 FQGTGA. Full variable domain (missing parts from reference TRBV7-3 and TRBJ2-7): GAGVSQTPSNKVTEKGKYVELRCDPISGHTALYWYRQSLGQGPEFLIYFQGTGAADDSGLPNDRFFAVRPEGSVSTLKIQRTERGDSAVYLCASSQSGGLYEQYFGPGTRLTVT.

V usage is TRBV2 and J usage is TRBJ2-5, with D possibly matching TRBD1 (6 bases). The V gene lost 7 bases and the J gene lost 2 bases, with 11 bases spanning the gap. The CDR3 extends over 13 amino acids. Germline CDR1 and CDR2: SNHLY and FYNNEI. DNA of the CDR3: TGTGCCAGCACCGGACAGATACAAGAGACCCAGTACTTC. Protein: CASTGQIQETQYF.

The CDR3 sequence: CASSYSLAGADTQYF. As DNA, the CDR3 is TGTGCCAGCAGTTACTCCCTAGCGGGAGCAGATACGCAGTATTTT. V gene TRBV6-5 combines with J gene TRBJ2-3, with 10 bases that match TRBD2. The germline V gene encodes CDR1 MNHEY and CDR2 SVGAGI. Trimming at V came to 0 bases and at J to 4 bases, leaving 1 base not matched to a gene. The CDR3 totals 15 residues.

This chain uses TRBV2 with TRBJ2-3, with D perhaps TRBD1 (5 bases). CDR1 SNHLY and CDR2 FYNNEI come from the germline V gene. V dropped 4 bases and J dropped 0 bases, with 11 bases sitting between them. The CDR3 extends over 15 amino acids. The CDR3 region is CASSVGHPSTDTQYF. In DNA form, the CDR3 reads TGTGCCAGCAGTGTTGGACACCCTAGCACAGATACGCAGTATTTT.

The J gene is TRBJ2-7, the V gene TRBV2, with 10 positions matching TRBD2. The V gene end was trimmed by 2 bases and the J gene end by 6 bases; junction bases not matched to a gene: 16. CDR1 is SNHLY and CDR2 is FYNNEI in the germline V gene. The CDR3 covers 18 residues. The CDR3 sequence is CASSETRVASGRVLEQYF. The DNA of the CDR3 is TGTGCCAGCAGTGAAACTAGAGTGGCTAGCGGGAGAGTACTCGAGCAGTACTTC.

Concerning this clone: At the DNA level, this CDR3 is encoded by other sequences in the same sample as well. This chain uses TRBV5-1 with TRBJ2-6; D not certain. Trimming removed 2 bases from V and 0 bases from J, with 6 bases in between. The CDR3 runs 15 residues. The germline CDR1 and CDR2 sequences are SGHRS and YFSETQ. CDR3 nucleotides: TGCGCCAGCAGCTTTCGGCCCTCTGGGGCCAACGTCCTGACTTTC. Protein product: CASSFRPSGANVLTF. The entire variable domain, with the rest obtained from reference TRBV5-1 and TRBJ2-6, is as follows: KAGVTQTPRYLIKTRGQQVTLSCSPISGHRSVSWYQQTPGQGLQFLFEYFSETQRNKGNFPGRFSGRQFSNSRSEMNVSTLELGDSALYLCASSFRPSGANVLTFGAGSRLTVL.

This sequence joins TRBV2 and TRBJ2-1; D call uncertain. This CDR3 spans 12 amino acids. V dropped 4 bases and J dropped 6 bases, with 7 bases sitting between them. Germline V lookup: CDR1 SNHLY, CDR2 FYNNEI. The CDR3 sequence: CASSAIGNEQFF. CDR3 sequence (DNA): TGTGCCAGCAGTGCGATAGGCAATGAGCAGTTCTTC.

The gene calls are TRBV6-1 and TRBJ1-5; TRBD1 aligns across 7 bases. The germline CDR1 and CDR2 sequences are MNHNS and SASEGT. CDR3 length: 15 residues. J lost 3 bases, V lost 6 bases, and 8 bases had no gene match. The CDR3 is CASRTGPFPNQPQHF. CDR3 coding DNA: TGTGCCAGCAGGACAGGGCCCTTCCCCAATCAGCCCCAGCATTTT.

The J gene is TRBJ2-7, the V gene TRBV6-6; TRBD1 matches 11 bases. CDR3 length: 15 amino acids. V shed 2 bases and J 5 bases; nucleotides not matched to a gene: 5. Germline V gene sequence: CDR1 MNHNY, CDR2 SVGAGI (reference sequence). CDR3 protein: CASSYRGQGAHEQYF. The CDR3 DNA sequence: TGTGCCAGCAGTTACCGTGGACAGGGGGCACACGAGCAGTACTTC.

The chain recombines TRBV28 with TRBJ1-1; D unresolved. The CDR3 consists of 13 residues. V was cut by 3 bases and J by 8 bases, with 13 bases left in between. The germline V gene has CDR1 MDHEN and CDR2 SYDVKM. The DNA for the CDR3 is TGTGCCAGCAGTTTGCGGCGTCCAGAAGAAGCTTTCTTT. As protein: CASSLRRPEEAFF.

The gene calls are TRBV5-1 and TRBJ2-2; D gene uncertain. CDR1 and CDR2 (germline): SGHRS, YFSETQ. The CDR3 runs 15 residues. V lost 3 bases and J 0 bases, leaving 9 bases between the germline ends. The CDR3 nucleotides are TGCGCCAGCAGCTCTAGTCGAGCGAACACCGGGGAGCTGTTTTTT. It is translated as CASSSSRANTGELFF.

J is TRBJ2-7 and V is TRBV27; perhaps TRBD1 as D (6 bases). From germline, CDR1 is MNHEY and CDR2 SMNVEV (reference sequence). CDR3 size: 14 residues. Deletions cut 5 bases from V and 6 bases from J, with 17 bases between. The CDR3 bases are TGTGCCAGCAGTCCCACCAACAGGGCGGGCGAGCAGTACTTC. Translating gives CASSPTNRAGEQYF.

The chain has TRBV18 and TRBJ1-2, with D perhaps matching TRBD1 (5 bases). The ends were cut back, 0 bases at V and 8 bases at J, with 13 bases in the middle. Germline V gene sequence: CDR1 KGHSH, CDR2 LQKENI. This CDR3 is built from 14 residues. CDR3 region: CASSPPGRAGGYTF. The CDR3 DNA reads TGTGCCAGCTCACCACCGGGCAGGGCCGGGGGCTACACCTTC.

The V call is TRBV14, the J call TRBJ2-3, with D perhaps assigned TRBD1 or TRBD2 (5 bases each). Trimming pared 1 base from V and 4 bases from J, leaving 18 bases between. This CDR3 has 17 residues. The V gene's germline CDR1 is SGHDN and CDR2 FVKESK. The CDR3, as DNA: TGTGCCAGCAGCCAAGTCAAGGGTTTGGGGACGCCAGATACGCAGTATTTT. Translation: CASSQVKGLGTPDTQYF.

CDR3 nucleotides: TGTGCCAGCAGCGCTCGCGGGGGGCGGTCGGAGACCCAGTACTTC. Encoded protein: CASSARGGRSETQYF. The chain links TRBV11-3 to TRBJ2-5; 8 bases match TRBD2. Trimming at V came to 5 bases and at J to 5 bases, leaving 10 bases not matched to a gene. Germline CDR1 is SGHNT and CDR2 is YENEEA. This CDR3 is built from 15 residues.